These 26 T cell receptor beta chains were all obtained from the same sample, sequenced in a study of prognosis after radiotherapy for stage I lung cancer. Two rounds of multiplex PCR amplified TCR beta CDR3 from genomic DNA. Primers were specific to each TRBV and TRBJ gene in first-round PCR. Each CDR3 protein gets one entry after TCRdb re-called the multiplex PCR reads with MiXCR. The data contain 20,000 or so distinct CDR3 sequences, around 24% of them singletons. This material consisted of PBMCs, taken before or after stereotactic body radiation therapy (not recorded which). Receptor source: a donor of 50 years or more with non-small cell lung cancer.

Ten or more counts support this clonotype. The V and J genes are TRBV4-1 and TRBJ2-4; D gene uncertain. The V end was cut by 0 bases, the J end by 3 bases, with 6 bases between. CDR3 size: 14 residues. CDR1 and CDR2 from the germline V gene are MGHRA and YSYEKL. For the CDR3, the DNA is TGCGCCAGCAGCCAAGACCATTACAAAAACATTCAGTACTTC. It encodes CASSQDHYKNIQYF.

This clonotype was observed many times. This rearrangement joins TRBV6-5 to TRBJ2-7, with TRBD2 identical over 10 bases. The germline gives CDR1 MNHEY, CDR2 SVGAGI. The CDR3 is made up of 14 amino acids. The junction had 1 base not matched to a gene; V was cut back by 4 bases and J by 1 base. As DNA, the CDR3 is TGTGCCAGCAGTTGGACTAGCGGATCCTACGAGCAGTACTTC. Residues: CASSWTSGSYEQYF.

This clonotype was counted at least ten times. The rearrangement joins TRBV20-1 to TRBJ2-1, with D perhaps TRBD1 (6 bases). This CDR3 spans 13 amino acids. Germline CDR1 and CDR2: DFQATT and SNEGSKA (reference sequence). V gave up 6 bases and J gave up 2 bases, with 11 bases separating them. The CDR3 bases are TGCAGTGCCCCAGGGGAAACCTACAATGAGCAGTTCTTC. Protein product: CSAPGETYNEQFF.

This clonotype was found many times. The rearrangement uses TRBV19 and TRBJ1-5; D gene unclear. Germline V gene sequence: CDR1 LNHDA, CDR2 SQIVND (reference sequence). Trimming shortened V by 0 bases and J by 1 base, and 10 bases separated the two germline ends. The CDR3 covers 16 residues. The CDR3 DNA sequence: TGTGCCAGTAGTATAGATCTGGGCGGGAGCAATCAGCCCCAGCATTTT. Protein product: CASSIDLGGSNQPQHF.

A remark on this clonotype: A far larger clone is one nucleotide away, so this likely arose from a read error. The J gene is TRBJ2-1, the V gene TRBV6-1, with TRBD2 matching over 9 bases. The germline V gene has CDR1 MNHNS and CDR2 SASEGT. The CDR3 has 15 residues. CDR3 DNA: TGTGCCAGCAGCCGCGGTACTAGCGGGTACAATGAGCATTTCTTC. Its translation is CASSRGTSGYNEHFF.

The genes are TRBV9 and TRBJ2-5; D may correspond to TRBD1 or TRBD2 (5 bases each). With 4 bases removed from V and 5 bases from J, the gap between germline ends came to 15 bases. CDR1 and CDR2 from the germline V gene are SGDLS and YYNGEE. This CDR3 has 14 residues. The CDR3 nucleotides read TGTGCCAGCAGCCCCACGGGACCCCAGGAGACCCAGTACTTC. Its protein is CASSPTGPQETQYF.

This clonotype was counted ten times or more. V is TRBV3-1 and J is TRBJ2-7; D unresolved. CDR3 length: 12 amino acids. V gave up 4 bases and J gave up 3 bases, with 7 bases separating them. Germline V gene lookup returns CDR1 LGHDT and CDR2 YNNKEL (reference sequence). CDR3: CASSPSGYEQYF. Written as DNA, the CDR3 is TGTGCCAGCAGCCCCTCGGGCTACGAGCAGTACTTC.

This clonotype appeared many times. The chain uses TRBV20-1 and TRBJ2-1; D gene unclear. Trimming cost V 0 bases and J 8 bases, with 8 bases left between them. The CDR3 runs to 12 residues. Germline V gene lookup returns CDR1 DFQATT and CDR2 SNEGSKA (reference sequence). The CDR3 loop is CSARESSDEQFF. DNA for the CDR3: TGCAGTGCTAGAGAGTCGAGCGATGAGCAGTTCTTC.

This clonotype was recorded at least ten times. This chain links TRBV10-2 with TRBJ2-2, with D uncertain. Germline CDR1 is WSHSY and CDR2 is SAAADI. This CDR3 is 13 amino acids long. V was pared by 7 bases and J by 3 bases, with 9 bases between. The CDR3 reads CASNVGYTGELFF. The CDR3 coding sequence is TGCGCCAGCAATGTCGGTTACACCGGGGAGCTGTTTTTT.

CDR3 sequence reads: CSAGLFWAAQTQYF. The CDR3 region has the DNA TGCAGTGCTGGACTTTTTTGGGCCGCGCAGACCCAGTACTTC. The chain uses TRBV20-1 and TRBJ2-5; possibly TRBD2 for D (5 bases). The CDR3 is 14 amino acids. V lost 5 bases, J lost 6 bases, and 19 bases lay in between. Germline V lookup: CDR1 DFQATT, CDR2 SNEGSKA (reference sequence).

Points on this clonotype: This could be a read error, since a much larger clone is one nucleotide away. This sequence joins TRBV5-6 and TRBJ1-5, with D possibly matching TRBD1 (5 bases). There are 14 residues in the CDR3. The germline V gene encodes CDR1 SGHDT and CDR2 YYEEEE. With 0 bases removed from V and 10 bases from J, the gap between germline ends came to 14 bases. CDR3 sequence: CASSLGGGAHPQHF. Here the CDR3 DNA reads TGTGCCAGCAGCTTGGGCGGGGGAGCCCATCCCCAGCATTTT.

This clonotype is medium-sized within its sample. V usage is TRBV20-1 and J usage is TRBJ1-6, with TRBD1 matching 9 bases. Germline V gene sequence: CDR1 DFQATT, CDR2 SNEGSKA (reference sequence). The V and J ends lost 6 bases and 8 bases, in that order; junction bases with no gene match: 5. This CDR3 has 13 amino acids. CDR3 protein: CSAPGQGYSPLHF. In DNA form, the CDR3 reads TGCAGTGCGCCCGGACAGGGGTATTCACCCCTCCACTTT.

The table lists this clonotype with many counts. The chain links TRBV20-1 to TRBJ2-4; 7 nucleotides agree with TRBD1. The CDR3 consists of 15 residues. Trimming at V came to 4 bases and at J to 5 bases, leaving 11 bases not matched to a gene. Germline V gene data show CDR1 as DFQATT and CDR2 as SNEGSKA (reference sequence). CDR3 DNA: TGCAGTGCTACCAGAAACAGGGGTTTTGAAAACATTCAGTACTTC. Translating gives CSATRNRGFENIQYF.

This clonotype was detected ten times or more. The chain employs TRBV6-5 and TRBJ1-4; D is possibly TRBD1 (5 bases). Germline V CDR1 and CDR2: MNHEY, SVGAGI. The CDR3 has 16 residues. The V end lost 2 bases, the J end lost 7 bases, and 17 bases lay between the germline ends. The CDR3 coding sequence is TGTGCCAGCAGTTACACGCCGGTCCGGGGGTTTGAAAAACTGTTTTTT. Translated: CASSYTPVRGFEKLFF.

This clonotype was counted many times. The chain carries TRBV5-4 and TRBJ2-1, with D maybe TRBD2 (5 bases). V lost 0 bases to trimming and J lost 4 bases, with 14 bases between them. The CDR3 covers 16 residues. Looked up from germline, CDR1 is SGHNT and CDR2 is YYREEE (reference sequence). The CDR3 DNA reads as TGTGCCAGCAGCTTGGCTTTCGGGGTTCGATACAATGAGCAGTTCTTC. This codes for CASSLAFGVRYNEQFF.

This clonotype was found many times. The chain joins TRBV20-1 to TRBJ2-1; 7 positions match TRBD2. Germline lookup yields CDR1 DFQATT and CDR2 SNEGSKA (reference sequence). This CDR3 is 16 amino acids long. The ends lost 0 bases at V and 4 bases at J; junction bases unmatched: 9. The chain's CDR3 is CSARDPGGSGYNEQFF. CDR3 bases: TGCAGTGCTAGAGATCCGGGGGGTTCGGGATACAATGAGCAGTTCTTC.

This clonotype was detected ten times or more. The CDR3 loop is CASSRTGQYEQYF. For the CDR3, the DNA is TGTGCCAGCAGCCGCACGGGGCAATACGAGCAGTACTTC. The chain is built from TRBV4-2 and TRBJ2-7; tentatively, D is TRBD1 or TRBD2 (5 bases each). V shed 4 bases and J shed 4 bases, with 11 bases lying between them. CDR1 and CDR2 from the germline V gene are LGHNA and YNFKEQ. The CDR3 is made up of 13 amino acids.

This clonotype was counted at least ten times. A much larger clone is a single base away; this may be a read error. This sequence joins TRBV4-1 and TRBJ2-7; a possible D gene is TRBD2 (5 bases). Trimming stripped 1 base from V and 9 bases from J, with 13 bases between. The CDR3 has 13 amino acids. The germline V gene has CDR1 MGHRA and CDR2 YSYEKL. The CDR3 DNA follows: TGCGCCAGCAGCCAAGGCGGGCCGAGCGGGCAGTACTTC. Amino acid sequence: CASSQGGPSGQYF.

This clonotype was detected many times. V usage is TRBV28 and J usage is TRBJ1-2, with D unresolved. CDR1 is MDHEN and CDR2 is SYDVKM in the germline V gene. Trimming left V 3 bases short and J 7 bases short, with 9 bases between. CDR3 length: 12 amino acids. CDR3 loop: CASSLLVAGYTF. The CDR3 DNA follows: TGTGCCAGCAGTTTGTTAGTAGCTGGCTACACCTTC.

There are many counts of this clonotype. This chain's CDR3 is CASSSTDRGETQYF. The CDR3 nucleotides are TGCGCCAGCAGCTCAACCGACAGGGGAGAGACCCAGTACTTC. The V gene is TRBV5-1, the J gene TRBJ2-5, with 8 bases identical to TRBD1. The CDR3 runs to 14 residues. Germline assignment: CDR1 SGHRS and CDR2 YFSETQ. V lost 3 bases, J lost 4 bases, and 5 bases stayed unmatched.

This clonotype appeared many times. V gene TRBV19 combines with J gene TRBJ1-5; D is ambiguous. There are 14 residues in the CDR3. V lost 7 bases to trimming and J lost 0 bases, with 10 bases between them. Germline CDR1 is LNHDA and CDR2 is SQIVND (reference sequence). CDR3 sequence: CASMSPNSNQPQHF. CDR3 bases: TGTGCCAGTATGTCGCCGAATAGCAATCAGCCCCAGCATTTT.

This clonotype was observed at least ten times. This chain uses TRBV5-1 with TRBJ2-1, with TRBD2 matching 11 bases. Germline CDR1 and CDR2: SGHRS and YFSETQ. With V trimmed by 2 bases and J by 6 bases, 4 bases remained unmatched. This CDR3 comprises 15 residues. CDR3 loop: CASSFMTSGINEQFF. The CDR3 DNA reads TGCGCCAGCAGCTTTATGACTAGCGGGATCAATGAGCAGTTCTTC.

This clonotype was detected ten times or more. The rearrangement links TRBV4-2 to TRBJ2-2; 11 bases map to TRBD2. In germline, CDR1 is LGHNA, CDR2 YNFKEQ. Trimming at V came to 4 bases and at J to 4 bases, leaving 2 bases not matched to a gene. CDR3 length: 15 amino acids. Written as DNA, the CDR3 is TGTGCCAGCAGCCCGGGACTAGCGGTCACCGGGGAGCTGTTTTTT. This encodes CASSPGLAVTGELFF.

In regard to this clonotype: Just one base apart from a much larger clone, this may be a read error. The rearrangement links TRBV5-6 to TRBJ1-4; 9 bases match TRBD1. This CDR3 region has 16 residues. Per germline, CDR1 SGHDT and CDR2 YYEEEE. The CDR3 sequence: CPSTLLGTGIGEKLSF. CDR3 DNA: TGTCCCAGCACCTTATTGGGGACAGGGATAGGGGAAAAACTGTCTTTT.

This clonotype was recorded many times. This chain connects TRBV7-2 to TRBJ2-1; TRBD2 matches 9 bases. The germline gives CDR1 SGHTA, CDR2 FQGNSA. This CDR3 spans 15 amino acids. J lost 7 bases, V lost 3 bases, and 7 bases had no gene match. The CDR3: CASSLIAGALNEQFF. CDR3 nucleotide sequence: TGTGCCAGCAGCTTGATAGCGGGAGCTTTAAATGAGCAGTTCTTC.

Many counts were recorded for this clonotype. The chain uses TRBV3-1 and TRBJ2-5; 9 bases are shared with TRBD1. With 6 bases clipped from V and 3 bases from J, the junction kept 2 bases outside the gene matches. Germline CDR1 LGHDT, CDR2 YNNKEL (reference sequence). The CDR3 length is 13 residues. The CDR3: CASRRQGEETQYF. Here the CDR3 DNA reads TGTGCCAGCAGACGACAGGGGGAAGAGACCCAGTACTTC.